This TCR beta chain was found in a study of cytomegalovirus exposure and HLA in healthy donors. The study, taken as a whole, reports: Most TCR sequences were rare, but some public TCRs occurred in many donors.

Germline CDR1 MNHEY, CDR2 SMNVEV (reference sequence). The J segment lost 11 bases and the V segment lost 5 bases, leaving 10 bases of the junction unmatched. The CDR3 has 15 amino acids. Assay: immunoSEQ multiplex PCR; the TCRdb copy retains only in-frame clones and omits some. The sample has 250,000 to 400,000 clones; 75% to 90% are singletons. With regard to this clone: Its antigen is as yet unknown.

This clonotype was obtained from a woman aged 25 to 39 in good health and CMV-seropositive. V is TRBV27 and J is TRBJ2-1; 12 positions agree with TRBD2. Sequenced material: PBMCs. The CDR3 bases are TGTGCCAGCAGTCCCCTAGCGGGGGGGCCCACCAAGCAGTTCTTC. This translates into CASSPLAGGPTKQFF.